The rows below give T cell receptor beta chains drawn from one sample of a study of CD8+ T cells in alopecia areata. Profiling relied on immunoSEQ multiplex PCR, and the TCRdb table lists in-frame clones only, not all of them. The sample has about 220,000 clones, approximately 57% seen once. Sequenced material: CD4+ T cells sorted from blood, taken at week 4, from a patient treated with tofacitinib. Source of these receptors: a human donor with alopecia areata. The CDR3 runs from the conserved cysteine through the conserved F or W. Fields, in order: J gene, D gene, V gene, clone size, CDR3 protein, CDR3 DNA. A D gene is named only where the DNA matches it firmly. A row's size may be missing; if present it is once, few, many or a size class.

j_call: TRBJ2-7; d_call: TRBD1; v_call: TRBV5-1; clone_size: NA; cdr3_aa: CASSLEGQGVHEQYF; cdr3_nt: TGCGCCAGCAGCTTGGAAGGACAGGGTGTCCACGAGCAGTACTTC
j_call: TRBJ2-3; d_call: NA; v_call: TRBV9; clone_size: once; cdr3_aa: CASSVISTATDTQYF; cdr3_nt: TGTGCCAGCAGCGTTATTTCGACAGCCACAGATACGCAGTATTTT
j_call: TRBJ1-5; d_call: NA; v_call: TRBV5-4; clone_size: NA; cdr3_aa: CASSLAGANQPQHF; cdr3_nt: TGTGCCAGCAGCTTGGCGGGGGCAAATCAGCCCCAGCATTTT
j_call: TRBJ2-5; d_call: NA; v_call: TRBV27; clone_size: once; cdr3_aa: CASSFLDSKETQYF; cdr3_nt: TGTGCCAGCAGTTTCCTGGACAGCAAAGAGACCCAGTACTTC
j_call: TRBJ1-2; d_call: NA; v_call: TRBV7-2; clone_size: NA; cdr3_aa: CASSLALRTKGYTF; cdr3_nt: TGTGCCAGCAGCTTAGCGCTAAGAACTAAGGGCTACACCTTC
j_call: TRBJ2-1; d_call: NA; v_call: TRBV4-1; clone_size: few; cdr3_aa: CASSQELAGLSEQFF; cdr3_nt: TGCGCCAGCAGCCAAGAGTTGGCAGGGTTGAGTGAGCAGTTCTTC
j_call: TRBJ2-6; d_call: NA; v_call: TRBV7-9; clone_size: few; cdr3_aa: CASRQDSGANVLTF; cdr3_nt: TGTGCCAGCAGGCAGGACTCTGGGGCCAACGTCCTGACTTTC
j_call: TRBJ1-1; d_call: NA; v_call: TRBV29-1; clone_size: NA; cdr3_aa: CSVAEAGTRNTEAFF; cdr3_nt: TGCAGCGTGGCCGAAGCGGGGACCAGAAACACTGAAGCTTTCTTT
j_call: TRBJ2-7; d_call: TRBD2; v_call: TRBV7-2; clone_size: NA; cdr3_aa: CASRPALAGTYEQYF; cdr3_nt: TGTGCCAGCAGGCCGGCACTAGCGGGGACCTACGAGCAGTACTTC
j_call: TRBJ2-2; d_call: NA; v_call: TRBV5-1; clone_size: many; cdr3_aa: CASSLDGFPGELFF; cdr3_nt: TGCGCCAGCAGCTTGGATGGGTTTCCCGGGGAGCTGTTTTTT
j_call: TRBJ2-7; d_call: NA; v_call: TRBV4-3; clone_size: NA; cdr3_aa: CASSQDPEALYEQYF; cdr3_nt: TGCGCCAGCAGCCAAGATCCGGAGGCCCTCTACGAGCAGTACTTC
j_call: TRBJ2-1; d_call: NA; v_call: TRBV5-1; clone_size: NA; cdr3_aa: CASSLILHEQFF; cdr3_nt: TGCGCCAGCAGCTTAATCTTGCATGAGCAGTTCTTC
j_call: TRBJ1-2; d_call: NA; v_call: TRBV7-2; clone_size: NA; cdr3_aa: CASSLDGRGRGYTF; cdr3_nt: TGTGCCAGCAGCTTAGATGGCAGGGGAAGGGGCTACACCTTC
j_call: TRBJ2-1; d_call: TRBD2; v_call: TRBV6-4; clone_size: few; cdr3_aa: CASSDSAGGPNEQFF; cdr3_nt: TGTGCCAGCAGTGACTCAGCGGGGGGGCCCAATGAGCAGTTCTTC
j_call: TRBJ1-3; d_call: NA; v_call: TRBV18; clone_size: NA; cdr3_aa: CASSPQEGKAGNTIYF; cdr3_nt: TGTGCCAGCTCACCACAGGAGGGAAAGGCTGGAAACACCATATATTTT
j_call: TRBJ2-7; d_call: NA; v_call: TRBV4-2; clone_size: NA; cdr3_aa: CASSQRAGAGEQYF; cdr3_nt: TGTGCCAGCAGCCAAAGGGCGGGGGCCGGGGAGCAGTACTTC
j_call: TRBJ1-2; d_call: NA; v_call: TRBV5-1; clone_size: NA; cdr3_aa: CASRPDSTYGYTF; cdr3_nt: TGCGCCAGCAGGCCAGACAGCACCTATGGCTACACCTTC
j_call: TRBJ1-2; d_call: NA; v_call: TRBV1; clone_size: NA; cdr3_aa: CTSSQYRRVNYGYTF; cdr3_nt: TGCACCAGCAGCCAATACAGACGGGTGAACTATGGCTACACCTTC
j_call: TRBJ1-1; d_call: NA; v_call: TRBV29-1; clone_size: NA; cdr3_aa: CSVGGRNTEAFF; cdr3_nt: TGCAGCGTGGGAGGACGGAACACTGAAGCTTTCTTT
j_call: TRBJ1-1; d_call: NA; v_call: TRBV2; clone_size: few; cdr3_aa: CASTRLEAFF; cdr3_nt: TGTGCCAGCACAAGACTCGAAGCTTTCTTT
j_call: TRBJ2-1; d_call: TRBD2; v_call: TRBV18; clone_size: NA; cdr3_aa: CASSPLLAGDYNEQFF; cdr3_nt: TGTGCCAGCTCACCACTGTTAGCGGGGGACTACAATGAGCAGTTCTTC
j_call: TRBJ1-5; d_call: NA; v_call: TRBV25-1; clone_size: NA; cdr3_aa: CASSESDQPQHF; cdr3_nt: TGTGCCAGCAGTGAGAGCGATCAGCCCCAGCATTTT
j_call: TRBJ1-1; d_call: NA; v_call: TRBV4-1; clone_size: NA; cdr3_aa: CASSPDSSLNTEAFF; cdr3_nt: TGCGCCAGCAGCCCCGACAGCAGCTTGAACACTGAAGCTTTCTTT
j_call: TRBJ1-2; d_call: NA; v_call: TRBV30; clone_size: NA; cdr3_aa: CASTPRSSYGYTF; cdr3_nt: TGTGCCTCTACCCCTCGGAGTTCCTATGGCTACACCTTC
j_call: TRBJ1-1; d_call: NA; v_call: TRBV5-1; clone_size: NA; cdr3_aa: CASSPVSLGMTEAFF; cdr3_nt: TGCGCCAGCAGCCCCGTTTCTTTGGGGATGACTGAAGCTTTCTTT
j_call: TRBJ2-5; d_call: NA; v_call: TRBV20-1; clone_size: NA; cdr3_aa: CSGSSETQYF; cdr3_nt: TGCAGCGGATCATCCGAGACCCAGTACTTC
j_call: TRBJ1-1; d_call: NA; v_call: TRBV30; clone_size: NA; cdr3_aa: CACHPGGGFVRDTEAFF; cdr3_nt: TGTGCCTGTCACCCCGGGGGGGGATTCGTACGGGACACTGAAGCTTTCTTT
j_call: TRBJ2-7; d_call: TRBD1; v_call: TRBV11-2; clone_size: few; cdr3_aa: CASSPQGARVYEQYF; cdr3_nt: TGTGCCAGCAGCCCACAGGGGGCCCGAGTCTACGAGCAGTACTTC
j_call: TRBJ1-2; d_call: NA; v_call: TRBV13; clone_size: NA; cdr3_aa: CASSSGNYGYTF; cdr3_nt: TGTGCCAGCAGCTCGGGGAACTATGGCTACACCTTC
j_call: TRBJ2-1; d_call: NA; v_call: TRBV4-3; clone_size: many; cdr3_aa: CASSQAEGGNEQFF; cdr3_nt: TGCGCCAGCAGCCAAGCGGAAGGGGGCAATGAGCAGTTCTTC
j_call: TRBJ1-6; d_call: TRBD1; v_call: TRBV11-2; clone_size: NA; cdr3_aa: CASGLGGSYNSPLHF; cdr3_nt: TGTGCCAGCGGCCTAGGGGGCAGTTATAATTCACCCCTCCACTTT
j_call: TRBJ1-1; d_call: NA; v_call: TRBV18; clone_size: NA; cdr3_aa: CASSPAARGTEAFF; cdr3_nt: TGTGCCAGCTCACCAGCCGCGAGGGGCACTGAAGCTTTCTTT
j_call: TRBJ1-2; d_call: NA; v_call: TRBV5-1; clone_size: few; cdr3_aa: CASSLSMAPGYGYTF; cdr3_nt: TGCGCCAGCAGCTTATCAATGGCACCGGGTTATGGCTACACCTTC
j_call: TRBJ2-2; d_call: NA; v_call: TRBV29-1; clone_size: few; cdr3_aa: CSVRGQGTGELFF; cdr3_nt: TGCAGCGTACGGGGGCAAGGCACCGGGGAGCTGTTTTTT
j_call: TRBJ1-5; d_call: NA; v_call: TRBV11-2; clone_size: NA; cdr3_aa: CASSMTLSNQPQHF; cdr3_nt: TGTGCCAGCAGCATGACACTGAGCAATCAGCCCCAGCATTTT
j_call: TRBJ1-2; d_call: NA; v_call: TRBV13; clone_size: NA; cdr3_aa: CATEEGGRGYGYTF; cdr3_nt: TGTGCCACGGAAGAGGGGGGGCGAGGCTATGGCTACACCTTC